Each of the 16 T cell receptor beta chains below was sequenced from the same sample in a study of CD8+CD57+ T cells in acquired aplastic anemia (dated by TCRdb to 2016 to 2018). Patients chosen for sequencing had shown expansion of CD8+CD57+ cells by flow cytometry. TCRdb records Illumina HiSeq 2000 as the sequencer. TCR beta VDJ combination and CDR3 sequence profiling used genomic DNA as the template. Starting from the raw public reads, TCRdb applied fastp trimming at Q25, assembled clones with MiXCR and retained in-frame beta chains. When rows share a CDR3 protein, they turn into one entry using the most common DNA and genes. Across this sample there are 200,000 or so distinct CDR3 sequences, with about 60% seen only once. The ten largest clonotypes hold about three fifths of the sample. The material sequenced was sorted CD4+, CD8+, or CD8+CD57+ T cells (not recorded which) from PBMCs. Receptor source: a human donor with aplastic anemia.

The rearrangement uses TRBV20-1 and TRBJ1-5; D uncertain. This CDR3 contains 12 residues. The V gene's germline CDR1 is DFQATT and CDR2 SNEGSKA (reference sequence). The V gene lost 0 bases and the J gene lost 4 bases, with 4 bases spanning the gap. The chain's CDR3 is CSARDRNQPQHF. The DNA of the CDR3 is TGCAGTGCTAGAGACAGAAATCAGCCCCAGCATTTT.

The genes are TRBV19 and TRBJ2-1, with D hard to call. The CDR3 is 15 amino acids. The V gene lost 7 bases and the J gene lost 1 base, with 14 bases spanning the gap. CDR1 LNHDA and CDR2 SQIVND come from the germline V gene (reference sequence). The CDR3, as DNA: TGTGCCAGTAACCATCCAGGTAATTCCTACAATGAGCAGTTCTTC. Amino acids: CASNHPGNSYNEQFF.

This clonotype was seen only a few times. The chain links TRBV19 to TRBJ1-6; D possibly corresponds to TRBD1 (6 bases). With 2 bases removed from V and 5 bases from J, the gap between germline ends came to 13 bases. The CDR3 extends over 16 amino acids. The V gene's germline CDR1 is LNHDA and CDR2 SQIVND (reference sequence). DNA of the CDR3: TGTGCCAGTAGTATACTCGGGACACCAGATAATTCACCCCTCCACTTT. Protein: CASSILGTPDNSPLHF. Using reference TRBV19 and TRBJ1-6 for the parts outside the CDR3, the full variable domain is DGGITQSPKYLFRKEGQNVTLSCEQNLNHDAMYWYRQDPGQGLRLIYYSQIVNDFQKGDIAEGYSVSREKKESFPLTVTSAQKNPTAFYLCASSILGTPDNSPLHFGNGTRLTVT.

This chain links TRBV20-1 with TRBJ1-2; D is unresolved. This CDR3 spans 16 amino acids. V lost 0 bases and J 1 base, leaving 15 bases between the germline ends. CDR1 is DFQATT, CDR2 SNEGSKA, per germline (reference sequence). CDR3 DNA: TGCAGTGCTAGAGATTTCGCGGGGAGATATAACTATGGCTACACCTTC. Protein: CSARDFAGRYNYGYTF.

The chain links TRBV25-1 to TRBJ1-1; 9 nucleotides line up with TRBD1. Trimming at V came to 5 bases and at J to 3 bases, leaving 4 bases not matched to a gene. Germline CDR1 is MGHDK and CDR2 is SYGVNS. The length of the CDR3 is 14 residues. CDR3 protein: CASSRTGDDTEAFF. CDR3 sequence (DNA): TGTGCCAGCAGTAGGACAGGGGACGACACTGAAGCTTTCTTT. Using reference TRBV25-1 and TRBJ1-1 for the parts outside the CDR3, the full variable domain is EADIYQTPRYLVIGTGKKITLECSQTMGHDKMYWYQQDPGMELHLIHYSYGVNSTEKGDLSSESTVSRIRTEHFPLTLESARPSHTSQYLCASSRTGDDTEAFFGQGTRLTVV.

The rearrangement joins TRBV24-1 to TRBJ2-3; D unresolved. The CDR3 totals 11 residues. Trimming shortened V by 5 bases and J by 5 bases, and 4 bases separated the two germline ends. The germline V gene encodes CDR1 KGHDR and CDR2 SFDVKD. The CDR3 DNA follows: TGTGCCACCAGTGCTCTAGATACGCAGTATTTT. Protein sequence: CATSALDTQYF.

This clonotype has a count of ten or more. The rearrangement uses TRBV15 and TRBJ1-1; 11 nucleotides align to TRBD1. The germline CDR1 and CDR2 sequences are LNHNV and YYDKDF (reference sequence). The CDR3 is made up of 17 amino acids. V lost 2 bases, J lost 4 bases, and 9 bases stayed unmatched. For the CDR3, the DNA is TGTGCCACCAGCAGACCATTTCCGGGACAGGGGGTCACTGAAGCTTTCTTT. It yields the protein CATSRPFPGQGVTEAFF.

The chain employs TRBV5-6 and TRBJ2-7, with TRBD1 as a possible D gene (5 bases). Germline V gives CDR1 SGHDT, CDR2 YYEEEE. Trimming left V 2 bases short and J 0 bases short, with 9 bases between. The CDR3 runs 14 residues. For the CDR3, the DNA is TGTGCCAGCAGCTTCTCTGACAGCTCCTACGAGCAGTACTTC. Translating gives CASSFSDSSYEQYF.

This sequence joins TRBV25-1 and TRBJ1-1; the D gene is possibly TRBD1 (5 bases). Trimming cost V 4 bases and J 4 bases, with 13 bases left between them. The CDR3 runs 14 residues. CDR1 MGHDK and CDR2 SYGVNS come from the germline V gene. In DNA, the CDR3 is TGTGCCAGCAGTGGAGCTTGGAGGGGCACTGAAGCTTTCTTT. This sequence encodes CASSGAWRGTEAFF.

This clonotype was picked up a small number of times. The chain recombines TRBV5-8 with TRBJ2-1, with D uncertain. V lost 7 bases and J lost 6, with 5 bases in between. Germline values: CDR1 SGHTS, CDR2 YDEGEE. The CDR3 consists of 10 residues. The CDR3: CASRLNEQFF. The CDR3, as DNA: TGTGCCAGCCGACTCAATGAGCAGTTCTTC. Supplemented by reference TRBV5-8 and TRBJ2-1, the full variable domain reads EAGVTQSPTHLIKTRGQQATLRCSPISGHTSVYWYQQALGLGLQFLLWYDEGEERNRGNFPPRFSGRQFPNYSSELNVNALELEDSALYLCASRLNEQFFGPGTRLTVL.

This clonotype showed up just a few times. V and J are TRBV5-1 and TRBJ2-2; D is perhaps TRBD1 (6 bases). Germline CDR1 reads SGHRS; CDR2 reads YFSETQ. The CDR3 is 15 residues long. The V end lost 4 bases, the J end lost 4 bases, and 14 bases lay between the germline ends. The CDR3 DNA sequence: TGCGCCAGCAGCCCTACAGGGTTTGGCACCGGGGAGCTGTTTTTT. Translating it yields CASSPTGFGTGELFF.

J is TRBJ2-7 and V is TRBV7-9; D tentatively fits TRBD1 or TRBD2 (5 bases each). The CDR3 runs 13 residues. Germline V gene sequence: CDR1 SEHNR, CDR2 FQNEAQ (reference sequence). Trimming stripped 7 bases from V and 7 bases from J, with 17 bases between. The DNA of the CDR3 is TGTGCCAGCACCCCACGGGACGGCCAGGAGCAGTACTTC. Protein product: CASTPRDGQEQYF.

This clonotype was picked up a small number of times. The rearrangement uses TRBV24-1 and TRBJ1-1, with D unclear. V was clipped by 9 bases and J by 3 bases, with 7 bases between them. The CDR3 covers 11 residues. Germline V gene sequence: CDR1 KGHDR, CDR2 SFDVKD. Written as DNA, the CDR3 is TGTGCCACCCGAGACGACACTGAAGCTTTCTTT. This sequence encodes CATRDDTEAFF.

This clonotype has a handful of counts. The J gene is TRBJ1-6, the V gene TRBV5-1; D is uncertain. The CDR3 covers 15 residues. V gave up 0 bases and J gave up 8 bases, with 12 bases separating them. Germline CDR1 SGHRS, CDR2 YFSETQ. This chain's CDR3 is CASSLAGMSDSPLHF. The CDR3, as DNA: TGCGCCAGCAGCTTGGCGGGGATGTCTGATTCACCCCTCCACTTT.

On this clonotype: Sequence at one end of the junction differs from germline and may be a read error. The rearrangement uses TRBV7-8 and TRBJ2-7; D gene ambiguous. This CDR3 spans 14 amino acids. The germline gives CDR1 SGHVS, CDR2 FQNEAQ. The CDR3 DNA reads TGCGCCAGCAGCCTCCTATCGGGTACCTACGAGCAGTACTTC. Its translation is CASSLLSGTYEQYF.

This chain uses TRBV7-8 with TRBJ2-7; 7 nucleotides align to TRBD1. This CDR3 region has 14 residues. V gave up 1 base and J gave up 6 bases; unmatched junction bases: 6. CDR1 and CDR2 (germline): SGHVS, FQNEAQ. DNA for the CDR3: TGTGCCAGCAGCTTAGACAGGGGATCCGGCGAGCAGTACTTC. As protein: CASSLDRGSGEQYF.